Listed here are 14 T cell receptor beta chains from one sample, sequenced in a study of T cell responses to AZD1222 COVID-19 vaccine. Data came from immunoSEQ multiplex PCR; TCRdb stores just in-frame clones and leaves some out. This sample has just under 150,000 clones, with roughly 86% found just once. The specimen comprised peripheral blood, sampled 28 days after the second dose of the MenACWY control vaccine. All receptors come from an adult who received the MenACWY meningococcal vaccine as a control.

The chain joins TRBV7-2 to TRBJ2-3; a possible D gene is TRBD2 (6 bases). V lost 2 bases and J 0 bases, leaving 15 bases between the germline ends. In germline, CDR1 is SGHTA, CDR2 FQGNSA. CDR3 length equals 17 residues. The CDR3 bases are TGTGCCAGCAGCTTATCGGGGGTAGCGGCTAGCACAGATACGCAGTATTTT. The encoded protein is CASSLSGVAASTDTQYF. The variable domain in full, with the rest retrieved from reference TRBV7-2 and TRBJ2-3, is GAGVSQSPSNKVTEKGKDVELRCDPISGHTALYWYRQSLGQGLEFLIYFQGNSAPDKSGLPSDRFSAERTGGSVSTLTIQRTQQEDSAVYLCASSLSGVAASTDTQYFGPGTRLTVL.

The chain joins TRBV24-1 to TRBJ2-3; D unclear. V shed 10 bases and J shed 2 bases, with 6 bases lying between them. This CDR3 region has 11 residues. Germline-derived CDR1 and CDR2 are KGHDR and SFDVKD. CDR3 sequence: CATGITDTQYF. For the CDR3, the DNA is TGTGCCACAGGGATCACAGATACGCAGTATTTT.

The rearrangement links TRBV7-8 to TRBJ1-4, with a tentative D call TRBD1 (6 bases). The CDR3 has 14 amino acids. Deletions cut 7 bases from V and 4 bases from J, with 13 bases between. Germline CDR1 and CDR2: SGHVS and FQNEAQ. CDR3 sequence: CASKNRDFNEKLFF. Here the CDR3 DNA reads TGTGCCAGCAAAAACAGGGACTTTAATGAAAAACTGTTTTTT.

This clone was seen only once. This rearrangement joins TRBV19 to TRBJ1-4, with D perhaps matching TRBD1 (5 bases). The CDR3 spans 16 residues. Trimming pared 5 bases from V and 2 bases from J, leaving 15 bases between. Per the germline V gene, CDR1 is LNHDA and CDR2 is SQIVND (reference sequence). In nucleotides, the CDR3 is TGTGCCAGTAGTGCTCCAGGGTTTCGCACTAATGAAAAACTGTTTTTT. This sequence encodes CASSAPGFRTNEKLFF.

This clone came up once. The rearrangement links TRBV30 to TRBJ1-1, with TRBD1 identical over 9 bases. The CDR3 contains 15 residues. V was clipped by 3 bases and J by 4 bases; unmatched bases: 9. Germline V gives CDR1 GTSNPN, CDR2 SVGIG (reference sequence). The CDR3 region is CAWSPTGQGLTEAFF. The CDR3 nucleotides read TGTGCCTGGAGCCCCACGGGACAGGGACTCACTGAAGCTTTCTTT.

The genes are TRBV30 and TRBJ1-2; tentatively, D is TRBD1 (5 bases). CDR3 length equals 13 residues. In germline, CDR1 is GTSNPN, CDR2 SVGIG (reference sequence). V dropped 5 bases and J dropped 7 bases, with 17 bases sitting between them. For the CDR3, the DNA is TGTGCCTGGGATCAAAGCGGACACTTTGGCTACACCTTC. Protein sequence: CAWDQSGHFGYTF.

The chain combines TRBV27 with TRBJ2-7; 8 nucleotides line up with TRBD2. The CDR3 is 15 residues long. CDR1 is MNHEY, CDR2 SMNVEV, per germline (reference sequence). V trimming: 5 bases; J trimming: 2 bases; junction bases outside the gene matches: 8. The CDR3 nucleotides read TGTGCCAGCAGTATCCGGGGGGGGATTACCTACGAGCAGTACTTC. The encoded protein is CASSIRGGITYEQYF.

The rearrangement uses TRBV5-8 and TRBJ2-1; TRBD2 matches 8 bases. V lost 0 bases and J lost 6; bases outside the gene matches: 14. The CDR3 has 18 amino acids. Per the germline V gene, CDR1 is SGHTS and CDR2 is YDEGEE. CDR3 nucleotides: TGTGCCAGCAGCTTGGGACTAGGCCACAGCGGGAGAAGCAATGAGCAGTTCTTC. Translation gives CASSLGLGHSGRSNEQFF.

This clone was picked up one time. The chain has TRBV14 and TRBJ2-5; no definite D call. Germline V gene sequence: CDR1 SGHDN, CDR2 FVKESK. V shed 6 bases and J shed 1 base, with 9 bases lying between them. The CDR3 runs 13 residues. The DNA of the CDR3 is TGTGCCAGCAGTCGACACCCCCAAGAGACCCAGTACTTC. Protein: CASSRHPQETQYF.

The V call is TRBV6-5, the J call TRBJ1-1; 9 positions match TRBD1. V was pared by 4 bases and J by 1 base, with 1 base of the junction left unmatched. Germline CDR1 is MNHEY and CDR2 is SVGAGI. The CDR3 is made up of 14 amino acids. The CDR3 sequence: CASSWGQGNTEAFF. The DNA for the CDR3 is TGTGCCAGCAGTTGGGGACAGGGGAACACTGAAGCTTTCTTT.

The chain has TRBV6-5 and TRBJ2-7; D perhaps matches TRBD1 (7 bases). CDR1 and CDR2 (germline): MNHEY, SVGAGI. Deletions cut 6 bases from V and 3 bases from J, with 18 bases between. This CDR3 has 15 residues. CDR3 in DNA: TGTGCCAGCAGGGGGGTGCAGGGGGGATTCTACGAGCAGTACTTC. This codes for CASRGVQGGFYEQYF.

V and J are TRBV16 and TRBJ1-2; the match to TRBD1 covers 7 bases. CDR1 and CDR2 from the germline V gene are KGHSY and FQNENV. The trim removed 4 bases at V and 7 bases at J, leaving 12 bases unmatched. CDR3 length equals 15 residues. CDR3 in amino acids: CASSPGTAQASGYTF. The CDR3 DNA follows: TGTGCCAGCAGCCCAGGGACAGCCCAGGCCTCTGGCTACACCTTC.

The V call is TRBV7-2, the J call TRBJ1-2, with D possibly TRBD1 on 5 matching bases. V lost 5 bases and J 3 bases, leaving 16 bases between the germline ends. CDR1 and CDR2 (germline): SGHTA, FQGNSA. The CDR3 is 15 amino acids. CDR3 loop: CASSPGLGGDYGYTF. CDR3 coding DNA: TGTGCCAGCAGCCCAGGGTTGGGGGGGGACTATGGCTACACCTTC.

The rearrangement joins TRBV5-5 to TRBJ1-2; the D is unclear. Trimming removed 3 bases at V and 7 bases at J, with 13 bases between. CDR1 is SGHKS and CDR2 is YYEKEE in the germline V gene (reference sequence). This CDR3 spans 13 amino acids. CDR3 sequence (DNA): TGTGCCAGCAGCTCAGAACCCCTGGGTGGCTACACCTTC. Its translation: CASSSEPLGGYTF.